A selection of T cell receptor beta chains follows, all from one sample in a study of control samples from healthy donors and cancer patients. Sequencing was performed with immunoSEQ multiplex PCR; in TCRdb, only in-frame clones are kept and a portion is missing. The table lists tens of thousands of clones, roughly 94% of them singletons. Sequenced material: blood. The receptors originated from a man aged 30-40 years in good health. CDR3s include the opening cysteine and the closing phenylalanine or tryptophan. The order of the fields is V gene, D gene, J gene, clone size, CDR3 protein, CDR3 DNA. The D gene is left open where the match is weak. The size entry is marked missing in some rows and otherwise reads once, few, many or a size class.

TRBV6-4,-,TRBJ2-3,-,CASSDSRGPGADTQYF,TGTGCCAGCAGTGACTCCCGGGGCCCGGGTGCAGATACGCAGTATTTT
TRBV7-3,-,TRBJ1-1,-,CASSLDRTNTEAFF,TGTGCCAGCAGCTTAGACAGGACGAACACTGAAGCTTTCTTT
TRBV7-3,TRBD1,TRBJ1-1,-,CASSPGQRVMNTEAFF,TGTGCCAGCAGCCCGGGACAGAGGGTCATGAACACTGAAGCTTTCTTT
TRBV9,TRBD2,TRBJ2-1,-,CASSIGTSGYNEQFF,TGTGCCAGCAGCATAGGCACTAGCGGATACAATGAGCAGTTCTTC
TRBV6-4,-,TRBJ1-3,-,CASKPWALGNTIYF,TGTGCCAGCAAACCCTGGGCATTGGGAAACACCATATATTTT
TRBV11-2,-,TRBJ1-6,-,CASSVDSYNSPLHF,TGTGCCAGCAGCGTAGACAGCTATAATTCACCCCTCCACTTT
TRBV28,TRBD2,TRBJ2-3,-,CASSLGGLAGHNTQYF,TGTGCCAGCAGTTTAGGGGGACTAGCGGGGCATAATACGCAGTATTTT
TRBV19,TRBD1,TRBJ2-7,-,CASSIAGTGAYEQYF,TGTGCCAGTAGTATAGCCGGGACAGGGGCCTACGAGCAGTACTTC
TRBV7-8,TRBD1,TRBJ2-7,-,CASSPGTGGREQYF,TGTGCCAGCAGCCCCGGGACAGGGGGCCGCGAGCAGTACTTC
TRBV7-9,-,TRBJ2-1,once,CASSPYNEQFF,TGTGCCAGCAGCCCCTACAATGAGCAGTTCTTC